These 3 T cell receptor beta chains share one sample of origin, sequenced in a study of T cell responses to AZD1222 COVID-19 vaccine. TCRdb's table, derived via immunoSEQ multiplex PCR, lists solely in-frame clones and lacks some. The sample lists 120,000 or so clones; about nine tenths were seen once. The material sequenced was peripheral blood, taken on day 0 of AZD1222 vaccination. The source of these receptors is an adult in good health.

J is TRBJ2-5 and V is TRBV5-1; TRBD2 agrees at 8 bases. V was pared by 8 bases and J by 5 bases, with 11 bases of the junction left unmatched. Per germline, CDR1 SGHRS and CDR2 YFSETQ. The CDR3 runs to 14 residues. The CDR3 sequence: CASWRGATSETQYF. The CDR3 bases are TGCGCCAGTTGGCGGGGGGCCACTTCGGAGACCCAGTACTTC.

This chain uses TRBV5-5 with TRBJ2-1; 9 bases match TRBD1. The CDR3 length is 17 residues. In germline, CDR1 is SGHKS, CDR2 YYEKEE (reference sequence). Trimming removed 4 bases from V and 8 bases from J; junction bases left unmatched: 16. This chain's CDR3 is CASSAGQGPVLRDEQFF. The DNA of the CDR3 is TGTGCCAGCAGCGCGGGACAGGGCCCCGTCCTCCGGGATGAGCAGTTCTTC.

For the CDR3, the DNA is TGTGCCAGCACCTCTGGGGTCTGGGGGTCACCCCTCCACTTT. Protein sequence: CASTSGVWGSPLHF. The genes are TRBV28 and TRBJ1-6, with D possibly TRBD1 on 5 matching bases. CDR3 length: 14 amino acids. V was pared by 7 bases and J by 10 bases, with 17 bases between. The germline V gene encodes CDR1 MDHEN and CDR2 SYDVKM.